This record covers a single T cell receptor beta chain. The data derive from a study of blood T cell repertoires in COVID-19. In the study overall: Italy, Spain and the United States were the sources of the convalescent and acute COVID-19 samples.

In the authors' workflow: Estimated nucleated cell counts came from reference gene primer amplification. The method was immunoSEQ multiplex PCR; TCRdb's version includes in-frame clones alone and lacks a portion of them. That table gives V, J and clone size, and the DNA gave D and trimming. The sample carries approximately 120,000 clones, around four fifths recorded once. The CDR3 is 13 residues long. With 6 bases clipped from V and 3 bases from J, the junction kept 4 bases outside the gene matches. Germline values: CDR1 MNHEY, CDR2 SVGAGI. The TCR comes from a human donor in a cohort sampled during active COVID-19. This rearrangement joins TRBV6-5 to TRBJ1-2; 7 bases match TRBD1. Sample: peripheral blood. CDR3 amino acids: CASSRDSHYGYTF. CDR3 coding DNA: TGTGCCAGCAGCCGGGACAGTCACTATGGCTACACCTTC.